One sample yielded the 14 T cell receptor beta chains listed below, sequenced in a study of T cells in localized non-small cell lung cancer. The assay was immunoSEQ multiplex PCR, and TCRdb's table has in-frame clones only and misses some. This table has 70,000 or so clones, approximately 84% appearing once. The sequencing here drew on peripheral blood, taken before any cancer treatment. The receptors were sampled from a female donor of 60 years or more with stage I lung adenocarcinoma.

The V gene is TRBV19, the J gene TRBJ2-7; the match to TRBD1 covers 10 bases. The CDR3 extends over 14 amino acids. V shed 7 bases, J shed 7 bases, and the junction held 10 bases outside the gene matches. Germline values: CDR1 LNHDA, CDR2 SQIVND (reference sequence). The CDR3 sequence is CASNSRTGGGEQYF. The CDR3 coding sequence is TGTGCCAGTAACTCCCGGACAGGGGGTGGGGAGCAGTACTTC.

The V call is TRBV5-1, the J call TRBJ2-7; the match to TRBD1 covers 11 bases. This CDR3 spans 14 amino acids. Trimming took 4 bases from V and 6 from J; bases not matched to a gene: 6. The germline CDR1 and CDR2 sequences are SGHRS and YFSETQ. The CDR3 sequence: CASSGGQGGTEQYF. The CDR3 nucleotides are TGCGCCAGCAGCGGGGGACAGGGGGGTACCGAGCAGTACTTC.

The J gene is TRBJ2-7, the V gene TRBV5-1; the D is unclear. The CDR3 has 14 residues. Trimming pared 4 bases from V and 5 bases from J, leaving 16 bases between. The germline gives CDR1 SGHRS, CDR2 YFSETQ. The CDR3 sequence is CASSPNRAGDEQYF. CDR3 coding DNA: TGCGCCAGCAGCCCCAACCGGGCTGGGGACGAGCAGTACTTC.

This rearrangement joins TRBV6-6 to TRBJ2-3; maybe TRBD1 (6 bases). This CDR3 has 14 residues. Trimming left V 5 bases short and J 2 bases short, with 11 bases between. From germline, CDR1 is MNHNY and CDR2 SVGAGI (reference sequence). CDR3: CASSPRQDTDTQYF. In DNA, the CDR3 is TGTGCCAGCAGTCCTCGACAGGACACAGATACGCAGTATTTT.

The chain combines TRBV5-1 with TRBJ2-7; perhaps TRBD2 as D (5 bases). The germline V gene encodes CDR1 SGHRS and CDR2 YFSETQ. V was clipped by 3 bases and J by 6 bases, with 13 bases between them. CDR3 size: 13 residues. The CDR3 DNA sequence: TGCGCCAGCAGCTCTGGACCGGGGTCCGAGCAGTACTTC. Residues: CASSSGPGSEQYF.

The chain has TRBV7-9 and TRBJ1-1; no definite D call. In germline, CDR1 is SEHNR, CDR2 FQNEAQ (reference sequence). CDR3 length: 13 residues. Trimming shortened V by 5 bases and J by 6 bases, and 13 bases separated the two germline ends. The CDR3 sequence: CASSGRGGAEAFF. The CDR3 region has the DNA TGTGCCAGCAGCGGTCGGGGAGGCGCTGAAGCTTTCTTT.

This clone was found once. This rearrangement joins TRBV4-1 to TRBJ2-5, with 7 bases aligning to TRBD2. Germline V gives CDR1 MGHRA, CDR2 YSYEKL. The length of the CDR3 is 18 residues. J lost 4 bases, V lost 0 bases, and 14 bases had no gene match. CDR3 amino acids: CASSQDPQRDMGRETQYF. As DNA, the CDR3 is TGCGCCAGCAGCCAAGATCCCCAGCGGGATATGGGAAGAGAGACCCAGTACTTC.

CDR3 region: CATSTQTGGAETQYF. CDR3 DNA sequence: TGTGCCACCAGCACGCAGACAGGGGGCGCCGAGACCCAGTACTTC. V and J are TRBV15 and TRBJ2-5; 10 nucleotides align to TRBD1. Germline V gene lookup returns CDR1 LNHNV and CDR2 YYDKDF (reference sequence). This CDR3 contains 15 residues. V was pared by 4 bases and J by 5 bases, with 7 bases of the junction left unmatched.

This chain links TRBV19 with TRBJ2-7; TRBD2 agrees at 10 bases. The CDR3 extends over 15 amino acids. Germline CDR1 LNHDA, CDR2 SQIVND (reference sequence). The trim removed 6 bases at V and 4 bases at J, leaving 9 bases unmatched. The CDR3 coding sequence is TGTGCCAGTAGCCTTATGGCTAGCGGGAGTTACGAGCAGTACTTC. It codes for CASSLMASGSYEQYF.

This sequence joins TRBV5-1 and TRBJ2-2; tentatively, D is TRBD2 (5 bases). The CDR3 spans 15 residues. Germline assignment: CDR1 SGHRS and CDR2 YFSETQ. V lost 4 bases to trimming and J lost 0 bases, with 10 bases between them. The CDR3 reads CASSLGGSNTGELFF. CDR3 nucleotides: TGCGCCAGCAGCCTTGGAGGATCGAACACCGGGGAGCTGTTTTTT. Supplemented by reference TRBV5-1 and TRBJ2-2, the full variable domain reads KAGVTQTPRYLIKTRGQQVTLSCSPISGHRSVSWYQQTPGQGLQFLFEYFSETQRNKGNFPGRFSGRQFSNSRSEMNVSTLELGDSALYLCASSLGGSNTGELFFGEGSRLTVL.

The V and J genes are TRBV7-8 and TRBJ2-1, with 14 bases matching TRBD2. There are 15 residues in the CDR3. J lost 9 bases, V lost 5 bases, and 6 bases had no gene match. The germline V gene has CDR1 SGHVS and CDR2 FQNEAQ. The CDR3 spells CASSQQGLAGAEQFF. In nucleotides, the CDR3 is TGTGCCAGCAGCCAACAGGGACTAGCGGGAGCTGAGCAGTTCTTC.

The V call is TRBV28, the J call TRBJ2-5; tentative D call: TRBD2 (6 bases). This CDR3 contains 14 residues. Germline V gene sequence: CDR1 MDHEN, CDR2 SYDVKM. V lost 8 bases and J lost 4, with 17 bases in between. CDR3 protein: CASRGGERAETQYF. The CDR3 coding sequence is TGTGCCAGCCGCGGAGGGGAAAGAGCAGAGACCCAGTACTTC.

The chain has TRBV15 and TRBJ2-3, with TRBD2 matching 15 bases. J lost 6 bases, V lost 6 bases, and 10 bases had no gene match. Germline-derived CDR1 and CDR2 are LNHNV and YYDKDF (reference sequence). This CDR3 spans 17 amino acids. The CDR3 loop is CATSTGTSGRSGDTQYF. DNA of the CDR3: TGTGCCACCAGTACCGGGACTAGCGGGAGGTCGGGTGATACGCAGTATTTT.

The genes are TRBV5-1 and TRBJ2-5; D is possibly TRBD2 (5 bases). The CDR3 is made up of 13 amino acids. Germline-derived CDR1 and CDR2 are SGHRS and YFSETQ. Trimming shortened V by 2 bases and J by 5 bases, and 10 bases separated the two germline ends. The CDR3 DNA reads TGCGCCAGCAGCTTAGAGGGTCGGGAGACCCAGTACTTC. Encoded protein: CASSLEGRETQYF.